The rows below give T cell receptor beta chains drawn from one sample of a study of blood T cell repertoires in COVID-19. The assay was immunoSEQ multiplex PCR, and TCRdb's table has in-frame clones only and misses some. The sample records about half a million clones, 85% to 90% being singletons. Sequenced material: peripheral blood. These receptors originate from a man between 18 and 29 years old with COVID-19, enrolled during active disease. CDR3s include the opening cysteine and the closing phenylalanine or tryptophan. The D gene is left open where the match is weak. Clone size is shown for a subset of rows, as once, few, many or a class of expanded clone.

-,-,TRBV29-1,TRBJ1-1,TGCAGCTCCCCGGGGGGACAGAACACTGAAGCTTTCTTT,CSSPGGQNTEAFF
-,-,TRBV2,TRBJ1-6,TGTGCCAGCAGTGGACTACCCAATTCACCCCTCCACTTT,CASSGLPNSPLHF
-,-,TRBV13,TRBJ2-3,TGTGCCAGCAGCGTCGGAGGCACAGATACGCAGTATTTT,CASSVGGTDTQYF
-,-,TRBV19,TRBJ2-1,TGTGCCAGTAGTAACCCGCTGGAGCCCTACAATGAGCAGTTCTTC,CASSNPLEPYNEQFF
few,TRBD1,TRBV19,TRBJ1-5,TGTGCCAGTAGTGGGGGGACAGGACTATATAGCAATCAGCCCCAGCATTTT,CASSGGTGLYSNQPQHF
once,-,TRBV5-1,TRBJ2-2,TGCGCCAGCAATGCGGCGGGATCCGGGGAGCTGTTTTTT,CASNAAGSGELFF
-,-,TRBV5-4,TRBJ2-3,TGTGCCAGCAGCTCCGGAACGACAGACACAGATACGCAGTATTTT,CASSSGTTDTDTQYF
-,-,TRBV9,TRBJ2-3,TGTGCCAGCGGTGGGCTAGCACCCACAGATACGCAGTATTTT,CASGGLAPTDTQYF
-,-,TRBV6-5,TRBJ2-7,TGTGCCAGCAGTACCCTGGGAGGATTCTCCTACGAGCAGTACTTC,CASSTLGGFSYEQYF
once,-,TRBV11-3,TRBJ1-2,TGTGCCAGCAGCTTATCCAGGGTCGATGGCTACACCTTC,CASSLSRVDGYTF
-,TRBD1,TRBV4-1,TRBJ2-5,TGCGCCAGCAGCCAGCCGGACAGGGGAGAGACCCAGTACTTC,CASSQPDRGETQYF
-,-,TRBV11-3,TRBJ1-2,TGTGCCAGCAGCTTAGGTGCATTTTCAGCTAACTATGGCTACACCTTC,CASSLGAFSANYGYTF
-,-,TRBV2,TRBJ1-4,TGTGCCAGCAAGAAGCTTAGGGGCCTGGAAAAACTGTTTTTT,CASKKLRGLEKLFF
-,-,TRBV4-1,TRBJ2-7,TGCGCCAGCAGCCAACCCCAGACAGTCTCCTACGAGCAGTACTTC,CASSQPQTVSYEQYF
-,-,TRBV11-2,TRBJ1-4,TGTGCCAGCAGCCCGGAGCCTCACACCGGGGGGCGGGGAGAAAAACTGTTTTTT,CASSPEPHTGGRGEKLFF
-,TRBD1,TRBV7-3,TRBJ1-1,TGTGCCAGCAGCCGTGACAGGGGAGGAACTGAAGCTTTCTTT,CASSRDRGGTEAFF
-,-,TRBV6-5,TRBJ1-1,TGTGCCAGCAGTTACGGAGGTGGCGGCACTGAAGCTTTCTTT,CASSYGGGGTEAFF
-,-,TRBV5-1,TRBJ2-1,TGCGCCAGCAGCTTGGCTAGCGCCATTACCGATGAGCAGTTCTTC,CASSLASAITDEQFF
-,TRBD1,TRBV6-5,TRBJ2-7,TGTGCCAGCAGTAGAACCGGGACAGTCTCCTACGAGCAGTACTTC,CASSRTGTVSYEQYF
-,TRBD2,TRBV29-1,TRBJ2-5,TGCAGCGTTAGAAATATTCTAGCGGCAGAGACCCAGTACTTC,CSVRNILAAETQYF
-,-,TRBV7-7,TRBJ2-2,TGTGCCAGCAGGCGGTTTTCCGGCACCGGGGAGCTGTTTTTT,CASRRFSGTGELFF
-,-,TRBV7-9,TRBJ2-4,TGTGCCAGCAGCGGAGGAGGAGTGATTGGAAACATTCAGTACTTC,CASSGGGVIGNIQYF
-,-,TRBV7-6,TRBJ2-6,TGTGCCAGCAGCTTAGGTGCGACTAATGGGGCCAACGTCCTGACTTTC,CASSLGATNGANVLTF
-,TRBD2,TRBV4-2,TRBJ2-3,TGTGCCAGCAGCCAAGCGTCTAGCGGGAGGGCCGATACGCAGTATTTT,CASSQASSGRADTQYF
many,TRBD1,TRBV9,TRBJ1-3,TGTGCCAGCAGTGGGGTGGCCCCACAGGGGGCAATCACAAGAAACACCATATATTTT,CASSGVAPQGAITRNTIYF
-,-,TRBV5-8,TRBJ2-7,TGTGCCAGCAGCCCGACTACCTCCTACGAGCAGTACTTC,CASSPTTSYEQYF
-,-,TRBV30,TRBJ1-2,TGTGCCCTGTATGGCTACACCTTC,CALYGYTF
once,-,TRBV19,TRBJ2-3,TGTGCCGGAGCCTCGTCCCTCACAGATACGCAGTATTTT,CAGASSLTDTQYF
-,-,TRBV11-2,TRBJ2-2,TGTGCCAGCAGCAAGGACTTAAACACCGGGGAGCTGTTTTTT,CASSKDLNTGELFF
-,-,TRBV6-5,TRBJ2-7,TGTGCCAGCAGTTACCAACAGGGACCGGACAGCTACGAGCAGTACTTC,CASSYQQGPDSYEQYF
once,-,TRBV27,TRBJ1-4,TGTGCCAGCAGTTTGGGCAGGGGTTGGGAAAAACTGTTTTTT,CASSLGRGWEKLFF
-,TRBD2,TRBV10-2,TRBJ2-3,TGCGCCAGCAGTGACCAGCGGGGGGGTTCGGATACGCAGTATTTT,CASSDQRGGSDTQYF
-,TRBD1,TRBV7-3,TRBJ1-2,TGTGCCAGCAGCTTAAACCCGGGACAGGGCGTGGGCTACACCTTC,CASSLNPGQGVGYTF
-,-,TRBV19,TRBJ1-4,TGTGCCAGTAGTATACAGGGCTTTAATGAAAAACTGTTTTTT,CASSIQGFNEKLFF
-,TRBD2,TRBV2,TRBJ2-3,TGTGCCAGCAGTAACCGCCTAGCGGGGACAGATACGCAGTATTTT,CASSNRLAGTDTQYF
many,-,TRBV6-6,TRBJ2-3,TGTGCCAGCAGTTATGGGCCAGATACGCAGTATTTT,CASSYGPDTQYF
-,TRBD1,TRBV5-1,TRBJ2-7,TGCGCCAGCAGCTTGGCCAACAGGGGAACTTACGAGCAGTACTTC,CASSLANRGTYEQYF
-,-,TRBV5-4,TRBJ2-3,TGTGCCAGCAGCCGGGGGAGCACAGATACGCAGTATTTT,CASSRGSTDTQYF
-,-,TRBV27,TRBJ1-2,TGTGCCAGCAGTTTAGGGCGGGTAGCTAACTATGGCTACACCTTC,CASSLGRVANYGYTF
-,-,TRBV5-4,TRBJ2-1,TGTGCCAGCAGCTTGTTAGGCGGAAATGAGCAGTTCTTC,CASSLLGGNEQFF
-,-,TRBV24-1,TRBJ1-5,TGTGCCACCAGTGGCGGCGGGAGTCATCAGCCCCAGCATTTT,CATSGGGSHQPQHF
-,-,TRBV7-8,TRBJ1-5,TGTGCCAGCAGCTTAAGGGGGGGCGGGGCAACAAATCAGCCCCAGCATTTT,CASSLRGGGATNQPQHF
once,TRBD1,TRBV6-6,TRBJ2-7,TGTGCCAGCAGTGGGGGACAGGGCTCAAGGGAGCAGTACTTC,CASSGGQGSREQYF
-,-,TRBV30,TRBJ2-7,TGTGCCTGGTCCGGGAGCAGCGTAGAGCAGTACTTC,CAWSGSSVEQYF
-,-,TRBV20-1,TRBJ1-1,TGCAGTGCTAGTTTGAGGGCAGGCTACGAGAACACTGAAGCTTTCTTT,CSASLRAGYENTEAFF
-,-,TRBV6-4,TRBJ2-1,TGTGCCAGCAGTGACATGCCCAGTACCTACAATGAGCAGTTCTTC,CASSDMPSTYNEQFF
-,-,TRBV5-1,TRBJ2-2,TGCGCCAGCAGCTTGATGACAGACGGGGAGCTGTTTTTT,CASSLMTDGELFF
-,TRBD1,TRBV30,TRBJ2-3,TGTGCCTGGACAGGGGGATTAGATACGCAGTATTTT,CAWTGGLDTQYF
-,-,TRBV6-2/TRBV6-3,TRBJ1-5,TGTGCCAGCAGTTATGAACAGGCGTTTAATCAGCCCCAGCATTTT,CASSYEQAFNQPQHF
-,TRBD2,TRBV4-1,TRBJ2-3,TGCGCCAGCAGCCAAACCCGGGGGGGCGCTAGCACAGATACGCAGTATTTT,CASSQTRGGASTDTQYF
-,-,TRBV2,TRBJ1-2,TGTGCCAGCACCATACAGGGCGCCCATGGCTACACCTTC,CASTIQGAHGYTF
few,TRBD1,TRBV2,TRBJ2-1,TGTGCCAGCAGGGAAAGGACAGGTTTGAATGAGCAGTTCTTC,CASRERTGLNEQFF
-,TRBD2,TRBV7-8,TRBJ2-1,TGTGCCAGCAGCTTTCGTCCGCGGGAGGGCGGGGTCAATGAGCAGTTCTTC,CASSFRPREGGVNEQFF
-,-,TRBV10-2,TRBJ2-7,TGCGCCAGCAGTGTTATGGATCCAGGGGCCCACGAGCAGTACTTC,CASSVMDPGAHEQYF